These 20 T cell receptor beta chains share one sample of origin, sequenced in a study of beta chain features in type 1 diabetes. Every bit of the isolated RNA underwent reverse transcription, so sequencing read expressed TCRB transcripts. Generated by immunoSEQ multiplex PCR, the TCRdb table keeps only in-frame clones and is missing some. The sample has 900,000 or so clones, roughly a sixth seen once. Sequenced input: naive CD4+ T cells from blood. These receptors were obtained from a woman aged 18-35 years in good health.

There are a few counts of this clone. Other nucleotide sequences in the sample specify the same CDR3. The rearrangement joins TRBV5-1 to TRBJ2-3, with 9 bases lining up with TRBD2. Unmatched junction bases numbered 4, after V lost 3 bases and J lost 2 bases. Germline V lookup: CDR1 SGHRS, CDR2 YFSETQ. This CDR3 comprises 15 residues. This CDR3 is CASSWGTSPTDTQYF. As DNA, the CDR3 is TGCGCCAGCAGCTGGGGGACTAGCCCCACAGATACGCAGTATTTT.

The chain has TRBV4-1 and TRBJ1-5, with 7 bases fitting TRBD1. Unmatched junction bases numbered 8, after V lost 6 bases and J lost 6 bases. CDR1 and CDR2 from the germline V gene are MGHRA and YSYEKL. CDR3 length equals 14 residues. CDR3 nucleotide sequence: TGCGCCAGCAGTCCATTGACAGGGACTCAGCCCCAGCATTTT. It is translated as CASSPLTGTQPQHF.

This clone was observed a handful of times. V gene TRBV18 combines with J gene TRBJ1-1; D is ambiguous. V was trimmed by 3 bases and J by 8 bases, leaving 19 bases between them. CDR1 and CDR2 from the germline V gene are KGHSH and LQKENI. This CDR3 has 15 residues. The CDR3 loop reads CASSPRMGSGKEAFF. The CDR3 DNA reads as TGTGCCAGCTCACCGCGGATGGGGTCGGGGAAGGAAGCTTTCTTT.

The V gene is TRBV19, the J gene TRBJ2-6, with 7 bases aligning to TRBD2. This CDR3 is built from 16 residues. V shed 5 bases, J shed 0 bases, and the junction held 4 bases outside the gene matches. Looked up from germline, CDR1 is LNHDA and CDR2 is SQIVND (reference sequence). The CDR3 sequence: CASSLGGYSGANVLTF. As DNA, the CDR3 is TGTGCCAGTAGTCTGGGAGGGTACTCTGGGGCCAACGTCCTGACTTTC.

V is TRBV29-1 and J is TRBJ2-5, with D perhaps TRBD2 (5 bases). V was shortened by 5 bases and J by 4 bases, with 8 bases between the two germline ends. CDR1 is SQVTM, CDR2 ANQGSEA, per germline. The CDR3 covers 11 residues. In nucleotides, the CDR3 is TGCAGCGTTTCGGGAAGAGAGACCCAGTACTTC. This translates into CSVSGRETQYF.

This clone was recorded a few times. The chain uses TRBV7-9 and TRBJ2-7, with 9 bases fitting TRBD1. Germline values: CDR1 SEHNR, CDR2 FQNEAQ (reference sequence). The CDR3 is made up of 14 amino acids. V lost 2 bases to trimming and J lost 3 bases; unmatched junction nucleotides: 2. In DNA form, the CDR3 reads TGTGCCAGCAGCTTAACAGGGGGCAGCTACGAGCAGTACTTC. Protein sequence: CASSLTGGSYEQYF.

The rearrangement joins TRBV15 to TRBJ2-1; possibly TRBD1 or TRBD2 for D (5 bases each). The CDR3 length is 15 residues. Per the germline V gene, CDR1 is LNHNV and CDR2 is YYDKDF (reference sequence). Deletions cut 4 bases from V and 8 bases from J, with 18 bases between. CDR3 protein: CATSKGRRSSDEQFF. The CDR3, as DNA: TGTGCCACCAGCAAGGGACGACGCTCCTCCGATGAGCAGTTCTTC.

A few counts support this clone. The chain links TRBV27 to TRBJ2-5; D remains ambiguous. The V end was cut by 6 bases, the J end by 0 bases, with 8 bases between. The CDR3 has 13 residues. The germline gives CDR1 MNHEY, CDR2 SMNVEV (reference sequence). Written as DNA, the CDR3 is TGTGCCAGCAGCTTCACGTACCAAGAGACCCAGTACTTC. Translated, it gives CASSFTYQETQYF.

V gene TRBV10-3 combines with J gene TRBJ2-7; D possibly corresponds to TRBD2 (5 bases). Trimming cost V 4 bases and J 4 bases, with 14 bases left between them. This CDR3 contains 14 residues. Germline V gene lookup returns CDR1 ENHRY and CDR2 SYGVKD. CDR3 DNA sequence: TGTGCCATCAGTGTTTATGAGGGTTCTTACGAGCAGTACTTC. Protein product: CAISVYEGSYEQYF.

The V call is TRBV28, the J call TRBJ1-3; a weak D match, TRBD1 (5 bases). This CDR3 is 13 amino acids long. The ends were cut back, 5 bases at V and 5 bases at J, with 10 bases in the middle. Germline CDR1 and CDR2: MDHEN and SYDVKM. CDR3 nucleotides: TGTGCCAGCAGTCAACGGGGGAGAAACACCATATATTTT. This translates into CASSQRGRNTIYF.

This clone has more than one count but fewer than ten. The chain has TRBV6-1 and TRBJ2-3; 7 positions match TRBD2. The CDR3 length is 14 residues. V shed 2 bases, J shed 5 bases, and the junction held 4 bases outside the gene matches. CDR1 is MNHNS and CDR2 is SASEGT in the germline V gene. The chain's CDR3 is CASSERGVGDTQYF. CDR3 bases: TGTGCCAGCAGTGAACGGGGGGTGGGAGATACGCAGTATTTT.

The chain has TRBV19 and TRBJ2-4; no firm D call. The V and J ends lost 4 bases and 9 bases respectively, with 19 bases between them. CDR3 length: 15 residues. Per germline, CDR1 LNHDA and CDR2 SQIVND (reference sequence). In DNA, the CDR3 is TGTGCCAGTAGTAAGTGGCGGACGCAGCAAGGCATTCAGTACTTC. It codes for CASSKWRTQQGIQYF.

This clone appeared a few times. V usage is TRBV23-1 and J usage is TRBJ2-2, with D possibly matching TRBD1 (6 bases). TRBV23-1 is noted as an ORF with a role that remains uncertain. V was cut by 2 bases and J by 1 base, with 11 bases left in between. The CDR3 is 16 residues long. Here the CDR3 reads CASSQSRGWNTGELFF. In DNA, the CDR3 is TGCGCCAGCAGTCAAAGCAGGGGATGGAACACCGGGGAGCTGTTTTTT.

Only a few counts were recorded for this clone. The rearrangement links TRBV6-6 to TRBJ2-5, with D unresolved. Germline CDR1 reads MNHNY; CDR2 reads SVGAGI (reference sequence). The CDR3 totals 15 residues. The V and J ends lost 0 bases and 4 bases respectively, with 12 bases between them. The CDR3 nucleotides are TGTGCCAGCAGTTACTCGAGGTACTTGGGAGAGACCCAGTACTTC. This translates into CASSYSRYLGETQYF.

This sequence joins TRBV4-2 and TRBJ2-3; 13 bases line up with TRBD2. The germline V gene has CDR1 LGHNA and CDR2 YNFKEQ. The CDR3 is 16 residues long. The J segment lost 4 bases and the V segment lost 4 bases, leaving 5 bases of the junction unmatched. CDR3 in DNA: TGTGCCAGCAGCCTCGGACTAGCGGGAGCATCAGATACGCAGTATTTT. Residues: CASSLGLAGASDTQYF.

This clone occurred a few times. The chain is built from TRBV5-1 and TRBJ2-5, with TRBD1 as a possible D gene (5 bases). Trimming cost V 6 bases and J 1 base, with 10 bases left between them. The germline V gene has CDR1 SGHRS and CDR2 YFSETQ. The CDR3 spans 13 residues. The CDR3 reads CASTTGSQETQYF. CDR3 DNA: TGCGCCAGCACCACAGGATCCCAAGAGACCCAGTACTTC.

This clone was found a few times. V usage is TRBV7-2 and J usage is TRBJ2-1; D not resolved. The germline V and J ends were trimmed by 4 bases and 6 bases, with 1 base remaining between them. Germline lookup yields CDR1 SGHTA and CDR2 FQGNSA. The CDR3 runs to 10 residues. The CDR3 bases are TGTGCCAGCAGCTCCAATGAGCAGTTCTTC. Protein sequence: CASSSNEQFF. Based on the CDR3 plus reference TRBV7-2 and TRBJ2-1, the full variable domain is GAGVSQSPSNKVTEKGKDVELRCDPISGHTALYWYRQSLGQGLEFLIYFQGNSAPDKSGLPSDRFSAERTGGSVSTLTIQRTQQEDSAVYLCASSSNEQFFGPGTRLTVL.

V and J are TRBV25-1 and TRBJ2-5; no clear D. With the DNA end fitting TRBJ2-7 better, the J assignment may be wrong. Germline V CDR1 and CDR2: MGHDK, SYGVNS. The CDR3 is 11 amino acids. The CDR3 sequence is CASSGAYEQYF. In DNA form, the CDR3 reads TGTGCCAGCAGTGGGGCCTACGAGCAGTACTTC.

The J gene is TRBJ2-7, the V gene TRBV27; 10 positions agree with TRBD1. CDR3 length: 15 amino acids. V trimming: 4 bases; J trimming: 1 base; junction bases outside the gene matches: 4. Germline V gene data show CDR1 as MNHEY and CDR2 as SMNVEV (reference sequence). Here the CDR3 DNA reads TGTGCCAGCAGTTATGGGACAGGGGTTTCCTACGAGCAGTACTTC. This encodes CASSYGTGVSYEQYF.

This clone was picked up a small number of times. This chain connects TRBV7-2 to TRBJ2-7, with TRBD1 matching over 7 bases. The germline V gene has CDR1 SGHTA and CDR2 FQGNSA. The V and J ends lost 8 bases and 5 bases, in that order; junction bases with no gene match: 6. The CDR3 runs 12 residues. CDR3 sequence (DNA): TGTGCCAGCGAAGACAGGGAGCACGAGCAGTACTTC. It is translated as CASEDREHEQYF.